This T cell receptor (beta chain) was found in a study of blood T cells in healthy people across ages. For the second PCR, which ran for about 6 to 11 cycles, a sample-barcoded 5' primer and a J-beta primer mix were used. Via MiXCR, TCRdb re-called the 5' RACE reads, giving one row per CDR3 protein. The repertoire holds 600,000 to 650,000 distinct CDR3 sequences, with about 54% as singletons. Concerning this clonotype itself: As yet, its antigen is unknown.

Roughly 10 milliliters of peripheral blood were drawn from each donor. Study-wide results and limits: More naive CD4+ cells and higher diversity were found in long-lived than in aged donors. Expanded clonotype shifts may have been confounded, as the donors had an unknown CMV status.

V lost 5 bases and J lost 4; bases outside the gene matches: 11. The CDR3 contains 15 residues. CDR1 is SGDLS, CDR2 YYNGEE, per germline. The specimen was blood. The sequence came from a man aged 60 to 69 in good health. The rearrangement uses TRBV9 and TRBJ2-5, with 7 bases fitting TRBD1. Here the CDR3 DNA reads TGTGCCAGCAGTCACCACCGGACAGGAGGAGAGACCCAGTACTTC. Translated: CASSHHRTGGETQYF.